A selection of T cell receptor beta chains follows, all from one sample in a study of T cell responses to AZD1222 COVID-19 vaccine. TCRdb's table, derived via immunoSEQ multiplex PCR, lists solely in-frame clones and lacks some. Among 98,000 or so clones listed, about 94% were seen once. Sequences were derived from peripheral blood, sampled on day 0 of AZD1222 vaccination. These receptors were obtained from an adult in good health. CDR3s leave out the opening cysteine and the closing phenylalanine or tryptophan. The D gene is left open where the match is weak.

v_call,d_call,j_call,cdr3_aa
TRBV19,.,TRBJ2-2,ASSIGLDGGELF
TRBV14,.,TRBJ2-7,ASSPFTGTLRYEQY
TRBV10-2,TRBD2,TRBJ2-7,ASTPSGVSYEQY
TRBV18,.,TRBJ1-1,ASSPPRRTEAF
TRBV2,TRBD2,TRBJ2-2,ASRRTSGRGNTGELF
TRBV28,.,TRBJ2-1,ASRADNNEQF
TRBV19,.,TRBJ1-6,ASRAGRLNSPLH
TRBV11-2,TRBD1,TRBJ1-2,ASSLSQGEGYT
TRBV7-2,.,TRBJ2-2,ASSRQGRATGELF
TRBV2,TRBD2,TRBJ2-1,ASSGTSGTFNEQF
TRBV7-8,.,TRBJ1-1,ASSQLADEAF
TRBV2,.,TRBJ1-2,ASVKGGAYGYT
TRBV10-2,TRBD2,TRBJ2-3,ASSDQLAATDTQY
TRBV13,.,TRBJ2-7,ASSLTPLVEQY
TRBV30,.,TRBJ1-2,LGEENYGYT
TRBV5-4,TRBD2,TRBJ2-2,ASSSPAGSGRGNTGELF
TRBV24-1,TRBD2,TRBJ2-1,ATSDWGTSGSGFSYNEQF
TRBV7-2,.,TRBJ2-3,ASSLWQGSTDTQY
TRBV24-1,.,TRBJ2-1,ATRGTNEQF
TRBV6-1,.,TRBJ2-7,ASSEEAGNSYEQY
TRBV10-3,.,TRBJ1-3,AISPTDGRGNTIY
TRBV6-5,.,TRBJ1-2,ASSRSLTLIGGYT
TRBV11-3,TRBD1,TRBJ1-1,ASSPAGQGAFNTEAF
TRBV2,.,TRBJ1-5,ASRSPSGQQPQH
TRBV18,.,TRBJ1-5,ATRRDSNQPQH
TRBV7-2,.,TRBJ1-3,ASSASLSSGNTIY
TRBV6-2/TRBV6-3,TRBD1,TRBJ1-5,ASSYSGDTGAQH
TRBV29-1,.,TRBJ1-2,SGGFTDGYT
TRBV2,.,TRBJ2-5,ASSALDRQETQY
TRBV7-2,.,TRBJ2-7,ASSPGNSYEQY
TRBV30,.,TRBJ1-1,AWNPASNTEAF
TRBV6-5,.,TRBJ2-3,ASSYKGGPSTDTQY
TRBV5-1,TRBD2,TRBJ2-1,ASVIGGSSYNEQF
TRBV5-1,.,TRBJ2-2,ASHRVSTGELF
TRBV6-1,.,TRBJ1-4,ASSDRPGTAVKLF
TRBV24-1,.,TRBJ2-7,ATSGRKGEQY
TRBV28,TRBD1,TRBJ1-1,ASSLAGTGGTEAF
TRBV7-2,.,TRBJ1-3,ASRLIAGNTIY
TRBV11-3,.,TRBJ2-2,ASSFSYLAGELF
TRBV28,TRBD1,TRBJ1-4,ASGRQGDFSNEKLF
TRBV5-1,.,TRBJ2-1,ASSLAGTLNNEQF
TRBV5-4,.,TRBJ2-2,ASSLRGHANTGELF
TRBV30,.,TRBJ2-5,AWSVGARGEYKETQY
TRBV19,TRBD2,TRBJ2-7,ASSPTGGPYEQY
TRBV24-1,.,TRBJ2-1,ATSDKEVYTVNEQF
TRBV6-1,.,TRBJ1-2,ASSEPQGRGNYGYT
TRBV28,.,TRBJ2-1,ASRGGDEQF
TRBV27,.,TRBJ2-3,ASSYSDTQY
TRBV19,.,TRBJ1-2,ATRGRGYGYT